This T cell receptor beta chain was retrieved from a study of cytomegalovirus exposure and HLA in healthy donors. The CDR3 extends over 16 amino acids. Germline trimming cut 5 bases from V and 3 bases from J; bases unmatched to any gene: 10. The V gene's germline CDR1 is MDHEN and CDR2 SYDVKM. As to this clone: Its antigen remains unknown.

Donors consisted of healthy bone marrow donors. The PCR employed 60 Vbeta primers together with 13 Jbeta primers. Sequenced by immunoSEQ multiplex PCR; TCRdb stores in-frame clones only, minus some. Found here are 150,000 to 200,000 clones, around 75% of them singletons; the top ten hold about 5.6%. Findings and caveats of the study: Researchers reported that a few CMV-associated chains were confirmed in vitro as CMV antigen-specific. Several of the most significant clusters were apparently associated with common viral pathogens in a later analysis.

This chain connects TRBV28 to TRBJ2-1; 7 bases match TRBD2. This TCR came from a woman aged 25 to 39 in good health and CMV-seropositive. Sequencing used PBMCs. CDR3 loop: CASSPLASGFYNEQFF. The DNA for the CDR3 is TGTGCCAGCAGTCCTCTCGCTAGCGGATTCTACAATGAGCAGTTCTTC.